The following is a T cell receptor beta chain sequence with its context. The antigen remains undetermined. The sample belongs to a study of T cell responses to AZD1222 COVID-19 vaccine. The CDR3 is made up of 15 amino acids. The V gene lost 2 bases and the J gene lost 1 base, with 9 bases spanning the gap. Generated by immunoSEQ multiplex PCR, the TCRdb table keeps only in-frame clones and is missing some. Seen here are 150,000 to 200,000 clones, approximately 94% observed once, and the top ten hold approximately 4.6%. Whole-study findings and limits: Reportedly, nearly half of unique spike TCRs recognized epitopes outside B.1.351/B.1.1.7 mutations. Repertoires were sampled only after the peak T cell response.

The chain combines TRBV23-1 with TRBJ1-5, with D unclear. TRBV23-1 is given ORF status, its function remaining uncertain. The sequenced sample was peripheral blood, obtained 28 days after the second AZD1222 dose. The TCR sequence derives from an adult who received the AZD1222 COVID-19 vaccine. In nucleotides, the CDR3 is TGCGCCAGCAGTCAAAAACAGTTAAGCAATCAGCCCCAGCATTTT. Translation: CASSQKQLSNQPQHF.